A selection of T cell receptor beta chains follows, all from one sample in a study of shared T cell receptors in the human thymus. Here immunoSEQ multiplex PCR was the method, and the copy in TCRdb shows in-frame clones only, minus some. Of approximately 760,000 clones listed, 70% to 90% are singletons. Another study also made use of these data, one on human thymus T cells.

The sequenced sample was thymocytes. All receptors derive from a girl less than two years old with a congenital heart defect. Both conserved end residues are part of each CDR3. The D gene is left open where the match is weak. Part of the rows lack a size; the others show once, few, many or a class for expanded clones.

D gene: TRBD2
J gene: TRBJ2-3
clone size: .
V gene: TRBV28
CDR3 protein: CASSPTSGAPKLTDTQYF

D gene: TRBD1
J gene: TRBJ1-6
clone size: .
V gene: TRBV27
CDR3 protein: CASTTQDRGTYSPLHF

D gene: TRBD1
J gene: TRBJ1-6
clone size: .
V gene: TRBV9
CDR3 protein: CASSEEQGARSSPLHF

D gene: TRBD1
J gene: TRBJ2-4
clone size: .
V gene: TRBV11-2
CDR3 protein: CASSPAGRTGKKVIQYF

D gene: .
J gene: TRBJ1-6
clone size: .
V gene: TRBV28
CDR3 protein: CASRPNLYRESNSPLHF

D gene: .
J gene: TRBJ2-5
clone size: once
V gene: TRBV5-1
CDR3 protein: CASSYLRETQYF

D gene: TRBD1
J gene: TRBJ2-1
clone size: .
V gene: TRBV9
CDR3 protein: CASSALDRGDYNEQFF

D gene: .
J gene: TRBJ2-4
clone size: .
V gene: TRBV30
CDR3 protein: CAWRVVHDKNIQYF

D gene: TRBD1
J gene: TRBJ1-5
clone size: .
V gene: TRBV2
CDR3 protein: CASRQGGVTSNQPQHF

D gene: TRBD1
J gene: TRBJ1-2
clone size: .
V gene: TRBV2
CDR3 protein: CASRTRKVKDREGSWNYGYTF

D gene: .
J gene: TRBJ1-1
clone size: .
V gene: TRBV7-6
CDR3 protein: CASSLLPGSDTEAFF

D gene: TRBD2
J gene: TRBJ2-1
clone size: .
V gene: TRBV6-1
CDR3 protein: CASSVGLARNSFNEQFF

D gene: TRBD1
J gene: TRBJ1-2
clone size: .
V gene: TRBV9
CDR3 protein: CASSATGAHGYTF

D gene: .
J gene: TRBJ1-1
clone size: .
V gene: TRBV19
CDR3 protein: CASSSRFRDTRNTEAFF

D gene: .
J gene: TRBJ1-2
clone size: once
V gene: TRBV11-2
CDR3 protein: CASSSMGVRLANYGYTF

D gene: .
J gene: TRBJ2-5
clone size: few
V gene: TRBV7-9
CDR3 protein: CASSLPPRLVGETQYF

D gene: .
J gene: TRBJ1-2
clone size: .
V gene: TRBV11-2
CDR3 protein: CASSLSEAGMHANYGYTF

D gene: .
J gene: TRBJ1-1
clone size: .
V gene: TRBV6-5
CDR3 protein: CASSHPTGNTEAFF

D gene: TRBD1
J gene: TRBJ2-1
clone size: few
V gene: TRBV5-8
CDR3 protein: CATLTGDEQFF

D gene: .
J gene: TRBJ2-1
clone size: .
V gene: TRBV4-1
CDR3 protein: CASSQDIPQSRGGYNEQFF

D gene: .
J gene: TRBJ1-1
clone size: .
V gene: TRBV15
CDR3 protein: CATSRDRPGLEAFF

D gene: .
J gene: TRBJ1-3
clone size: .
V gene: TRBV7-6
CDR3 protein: CASSSGGRMSGNTIYF

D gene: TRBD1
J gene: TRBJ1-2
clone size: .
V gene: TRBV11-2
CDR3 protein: CASSPYDRENEKDGYTF

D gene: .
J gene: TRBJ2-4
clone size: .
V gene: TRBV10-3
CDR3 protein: CAISEHPKNIQYF

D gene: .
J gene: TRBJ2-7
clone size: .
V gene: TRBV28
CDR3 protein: CASRAEVYYEQYF

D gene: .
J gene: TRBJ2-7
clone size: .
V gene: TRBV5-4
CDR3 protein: CASSQRQVPSYEQYF

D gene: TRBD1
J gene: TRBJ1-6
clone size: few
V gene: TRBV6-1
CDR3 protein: CAGQGFGGNSPLHF